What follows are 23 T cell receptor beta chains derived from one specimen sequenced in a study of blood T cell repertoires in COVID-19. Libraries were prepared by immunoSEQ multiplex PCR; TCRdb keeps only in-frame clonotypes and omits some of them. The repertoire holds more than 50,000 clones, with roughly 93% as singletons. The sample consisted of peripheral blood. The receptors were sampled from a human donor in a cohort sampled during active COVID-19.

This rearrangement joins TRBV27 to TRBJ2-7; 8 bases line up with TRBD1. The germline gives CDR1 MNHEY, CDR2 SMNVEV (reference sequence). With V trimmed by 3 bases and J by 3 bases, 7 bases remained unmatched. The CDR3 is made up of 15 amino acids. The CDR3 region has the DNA TGTGCCAGCAGTTTTTCCGGGACAGGATACTACGAGCAGTACTTC. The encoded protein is CASSFSGTGYYEQYF.

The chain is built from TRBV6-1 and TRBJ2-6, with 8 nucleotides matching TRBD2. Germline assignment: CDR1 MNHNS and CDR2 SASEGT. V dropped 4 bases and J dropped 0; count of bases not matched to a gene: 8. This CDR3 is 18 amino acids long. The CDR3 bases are TGTGCCAGCAGTGGGCCGGGACTAGGATTCTCTGGGGCCAACGTCCTGACTTTC. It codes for CASSGPGLGFSGANVLTF.

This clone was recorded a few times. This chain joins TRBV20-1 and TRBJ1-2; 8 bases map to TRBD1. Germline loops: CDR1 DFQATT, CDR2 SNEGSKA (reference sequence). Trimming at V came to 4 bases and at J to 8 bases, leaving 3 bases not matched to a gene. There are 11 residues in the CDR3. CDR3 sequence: CSATRGQGYTF. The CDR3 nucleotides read TGCAGTGCTACCAGGGGGCAGGGCTACACCTTC.

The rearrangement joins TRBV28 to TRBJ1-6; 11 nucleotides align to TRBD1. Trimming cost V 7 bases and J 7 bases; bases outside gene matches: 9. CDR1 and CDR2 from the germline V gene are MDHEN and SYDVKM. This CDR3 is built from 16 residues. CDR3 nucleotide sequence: TGTGCCAGCACCAAGGACAGGGGGCGGTGGAATTCACCCCTCCACTTT. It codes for CASTKDRGRWNSPLHF.

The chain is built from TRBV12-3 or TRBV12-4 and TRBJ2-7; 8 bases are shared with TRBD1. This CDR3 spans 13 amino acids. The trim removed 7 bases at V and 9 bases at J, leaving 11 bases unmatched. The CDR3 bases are TGTGCCAGCAACCGGGACAGGCCGTTCGGGCAGTACTTC. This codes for CASNRDRPFGQYF.

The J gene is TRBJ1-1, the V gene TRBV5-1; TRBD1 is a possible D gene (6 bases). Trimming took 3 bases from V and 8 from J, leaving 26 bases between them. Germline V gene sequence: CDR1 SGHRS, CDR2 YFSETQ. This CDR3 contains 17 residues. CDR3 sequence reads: CASSYSGTSRGSTEAFF. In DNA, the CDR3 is TGCGCCAGCAGCTACTCCGGGACATCGCGTGGGAGTACCGAAGCTTTCTTT.

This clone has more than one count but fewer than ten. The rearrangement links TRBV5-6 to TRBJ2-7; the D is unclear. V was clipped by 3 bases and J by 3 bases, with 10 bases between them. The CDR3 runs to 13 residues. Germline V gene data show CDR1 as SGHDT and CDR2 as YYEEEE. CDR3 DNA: TGTGCCAGCAGCTCGTGGTCGCGCTACGAGCAGTACTTC. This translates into CASSSWSRYEQYF.

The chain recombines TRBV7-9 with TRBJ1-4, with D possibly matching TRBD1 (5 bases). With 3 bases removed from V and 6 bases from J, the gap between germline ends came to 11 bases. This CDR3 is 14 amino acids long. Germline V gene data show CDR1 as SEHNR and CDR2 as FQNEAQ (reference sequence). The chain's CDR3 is CASSLSQGYEKLFF. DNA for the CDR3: TGTGCCAGCAGCTTGAGTCAGGGTTATGAAAAACTGTTTTTT.

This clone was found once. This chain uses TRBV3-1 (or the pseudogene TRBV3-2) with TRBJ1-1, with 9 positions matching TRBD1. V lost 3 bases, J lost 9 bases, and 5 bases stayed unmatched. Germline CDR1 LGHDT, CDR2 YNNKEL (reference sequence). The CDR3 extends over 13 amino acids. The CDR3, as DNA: TGTGCCAGCAGCCACGAGGACAGGGGAAAAGCTTTCTTT. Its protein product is CASSHEDRGKAFF.

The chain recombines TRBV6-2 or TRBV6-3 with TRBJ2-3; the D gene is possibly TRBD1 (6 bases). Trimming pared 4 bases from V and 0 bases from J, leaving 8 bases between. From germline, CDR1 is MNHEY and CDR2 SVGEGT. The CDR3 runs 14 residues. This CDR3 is CASSWGQSTDTQYF. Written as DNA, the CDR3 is TGTGCCAGCAGTTGGGGACAAAGCACAGATACGCAGTATTTT.

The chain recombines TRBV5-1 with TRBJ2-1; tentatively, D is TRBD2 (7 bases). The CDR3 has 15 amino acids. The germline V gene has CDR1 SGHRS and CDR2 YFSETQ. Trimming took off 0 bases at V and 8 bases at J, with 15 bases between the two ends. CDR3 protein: CASSLAGRGGDEQFF. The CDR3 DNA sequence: TGCGCCAGCAGCTTGGCGGGCAGAGGGGGGGATGAGCAGTTCTTC.

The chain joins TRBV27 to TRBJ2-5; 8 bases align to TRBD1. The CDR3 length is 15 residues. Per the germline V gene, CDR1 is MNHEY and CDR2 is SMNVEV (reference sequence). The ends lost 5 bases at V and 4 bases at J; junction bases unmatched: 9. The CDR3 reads CASSPGQGGRETQYF. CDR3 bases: TGTGCCAGCAGTCCCGGACAGGGTGGACGAGAGACCCAGTACTTC.

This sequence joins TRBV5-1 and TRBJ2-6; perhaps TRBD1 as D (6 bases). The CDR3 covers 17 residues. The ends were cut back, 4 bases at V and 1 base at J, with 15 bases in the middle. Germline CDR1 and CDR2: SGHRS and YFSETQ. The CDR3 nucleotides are TGCGCCAGCAGCCGCGGGCGTCAGGGGTCTGGGGCCAACGTCCTGACTTTC. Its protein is CASSRGRQGSGANVLTF.

The CDR3 loop reads CTSSQVGRDGLETQYF. The DNA for the CDR3 is TGCACCAGCAGCCAAGTGGGGCGCGATGGGTTAGAGACCCAGTACTTC. The rearrangement uses TRBV1 and TRBJ2-5; the table calls TRBD1, which could not be checked here. TRBV1 is annotated as a pseudogene. The CDR3 sequence is 16 residues long.

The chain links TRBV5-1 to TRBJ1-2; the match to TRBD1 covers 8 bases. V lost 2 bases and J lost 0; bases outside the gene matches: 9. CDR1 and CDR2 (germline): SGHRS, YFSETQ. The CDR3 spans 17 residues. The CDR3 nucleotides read TGCGCCAGCAGCTTATCCCAGGGGGCCCCATCTAACTATGGCTACACCTTC. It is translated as CASSLSQGAPSNYGYTF.

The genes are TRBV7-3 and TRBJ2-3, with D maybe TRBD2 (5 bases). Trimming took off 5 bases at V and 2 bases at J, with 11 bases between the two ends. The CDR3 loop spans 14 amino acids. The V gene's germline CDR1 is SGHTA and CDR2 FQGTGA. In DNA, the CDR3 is TGTGCCAGCAGCCCGGACTTCCTCACAGATACGCAGTATTTT. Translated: CASSPDFLTDTQYF.

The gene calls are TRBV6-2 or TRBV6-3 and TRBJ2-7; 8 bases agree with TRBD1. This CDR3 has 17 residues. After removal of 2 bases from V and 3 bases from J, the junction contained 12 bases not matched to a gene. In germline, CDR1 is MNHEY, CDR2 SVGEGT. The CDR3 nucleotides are TGTGCCAGCAGTTACAGCAATTGGGACAGGTCCTACTACGAGCAGTACTTC. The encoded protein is CASSYSNWDRSYYEQYF.

CDR3 sequence reads: CASSQTGTSSYEQYF. The CDR3 DNA reads as TGTGCCAGCAGCCAAACGGGGACTAGCTCCTACGAGCAGTACTTC. The chain employs TRBV9 and TRBJ2-7; 8 bases map to TRBD2. The CDR3 runs 15 residues. Germline trimming cut 4 bases from V and 0 bases from J; bases unmatched to any gene: 6. CDR1 and CDR2 (germline): SGDLS, YYNGEE.

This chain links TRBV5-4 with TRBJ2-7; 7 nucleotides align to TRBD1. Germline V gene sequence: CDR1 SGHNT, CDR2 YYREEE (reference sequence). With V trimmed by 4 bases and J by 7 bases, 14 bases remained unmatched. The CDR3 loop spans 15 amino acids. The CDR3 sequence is CASSVLSTGFEEQYF. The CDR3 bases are TGTGCCAGCAGCGTACTTTCGACAGGGTTTGAGGAGCAGTACTTC. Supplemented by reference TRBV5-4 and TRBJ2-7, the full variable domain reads ETGVTQSPTHLIKTRGQQVTLRCSSQSGHNTVSWYQQALGQGPQFIFQYYREEENGRGNFPPRFSGLQFPNYSSELNVNALELDDSALYLCASSVLSTGFEEQYFGPGTRLTVT.

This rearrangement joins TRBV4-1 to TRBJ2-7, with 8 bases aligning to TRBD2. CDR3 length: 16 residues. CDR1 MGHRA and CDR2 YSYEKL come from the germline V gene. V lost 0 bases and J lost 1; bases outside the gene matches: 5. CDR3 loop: CASSQEVGLASYEQYF. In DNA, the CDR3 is TGCGCCAGCAGCCAAGAAGTAGGACTAGCTTCCTACGAGCAGTACTTC.

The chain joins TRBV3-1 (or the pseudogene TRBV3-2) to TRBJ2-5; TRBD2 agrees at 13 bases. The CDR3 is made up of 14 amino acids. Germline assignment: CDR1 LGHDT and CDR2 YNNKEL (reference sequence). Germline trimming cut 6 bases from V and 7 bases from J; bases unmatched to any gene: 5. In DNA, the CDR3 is TGTGCCAGCAGGACTACTAGCGGGAGGGGGACCCAGTACTTC. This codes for CASRTTSGRGTQYF.

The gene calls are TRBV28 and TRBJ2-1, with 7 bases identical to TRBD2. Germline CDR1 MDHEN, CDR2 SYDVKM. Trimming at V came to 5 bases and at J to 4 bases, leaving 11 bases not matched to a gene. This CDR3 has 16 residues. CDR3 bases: TGTGCCAGCAGTCCAGTCTCTAGCGGCCTTTACAATGAGCAGTTCTTC. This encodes CASSPVSSGLYNEQFF.

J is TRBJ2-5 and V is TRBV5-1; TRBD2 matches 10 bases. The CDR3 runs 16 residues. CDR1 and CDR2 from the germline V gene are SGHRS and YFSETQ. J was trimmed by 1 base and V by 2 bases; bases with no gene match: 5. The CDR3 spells CASSLTGLATQETQYF. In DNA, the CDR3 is TGCGCCAGCAGCTTAACGGGACTAGCGACCCAAGAGACCCAGTACTTC.